This TCR beta chain was sequenced in a study of blood T cell repertoires in COVID-19. Across the whole study: Researchers got acute and convalescent COVID-19 samples from the United States, Italy and Spain.

Profiling relied on immunoSEQ multiplex PCR, and the TCRdb table lists in-frame clones only, not all of them. The profile covers nearly 200,000 clones, with 84% appearing a single time and around 5.5% taken by the ten largest. The receptor was isolated from a woman in her 70s with active or convalescent COVID-19. Specimen: peripheral blood.

CDR3 DNA: TGTGCCAGCTCAGGACAGACAGGGGGCTCCGAGCAGTACTTC. Translated: CASSGQTGGSEQYF. The J gene is TRBJ2-7, the V gene TRBV18; 10 nucleotides align to TRBD1. V lost 5 bases and J lost 6; bases outside the gene matches: 7. Germline V gene data show CDR1 as KGHSH and CDR2 as LQKENI. The CDR3 covers 14 residues.